This entry is about one T cell receptor beta chain. The V and J ends lost 2 bases and 3 bases respectively, with 11 bases between them. CDR3 length equals 14 residues. Germline lookup yields CDR1 GTSNPN and CDR2 SVGIG (reference sequence). The data originate from a study of OX40 agonist ivuxolimab in advanced cancers. On the study more broadly: Patients received ivuxolimab, an intravenous treatment, every 2 weeks at 0.01 to 10 mg/kg.

Only in-frame clones appear in the TCRdb table, and some are missing; sequencing was by immunoSEQ multiplex PCR. The sample lists 70,000 to 85,000 clones, more than 85% occurring once. The starting material was CD4+ or CD8+ T cells sorted from blood, obtained in a trial of the OX40 agonist ivuxolimab. The V gene is TRBV30, the J gene TRBJ1-5; D call uncertain. The receptor was derived from an adult with an advanced solid tumor such as melanoma, head and neck, liver or kidney cancer. The CDR3 sequence: CAWSLGHTNQPQHF. The CDR3 nucleotides read TGTGCCTGGAGTCTCGGGCATACCAATCAGCCCCAGCATTTT.